A selection of T cell receptor beta chains follows, all from one sample in a study of Ad26.COV2.S vaccination and SARS-CoV-2 variants. Some clones are missing from TCRdb's copy, which holds only in-frame ones; the method was immunoSEQ multiplex PCR. The table shows roughly 380,000 clones, with around 86% occurring only once. This specimen consisted of peripheral blood, obtained in a trial of Ad26.COV2.S vaccine versus placebo. The origin of the receptors is a person between 18 and 59 years old who received the Ad26.COV2.S COVID-19 vaccine or a placebo. CDR3s include the opening cysteine and the closing phenylalanine or tryptophan. D genes are given only for firm matches. Only some rows state a clone size, as once, few, many or a class for expanded clones.

j_gene,d_gene,v_gene,abundance,CDR3aa,CDR3nt
TRBJ1-4,TRBD1,TRBV27,-,CASSPPGGGEKLFF,TGTGCCAGCAGTCCCCCAGGGGGGGGAGAAAAACTGTTTTTT
TRBJ2-7,-,TRBV9,-,CASSGARAEQYF,TGTGCCAGCAGCGGGGCCCGAGCCGAGCAGTACTTC
TRBJ1-1,-,TRBV2,-,CASRGQLNTEAFF,TGTGCCAGCAGAGGACAGTTGAACACTGAAGCTTTCTTT
TRBJ1-3,TRBD1,TRBV7-8,-,CASIKTRGPLSSGNTIYF,TGTGCCAGCATAAAAACCAGGGGGCCCCTCAGCTCTGGAAACACCATATATTTT
TRBJ1-1,-,TRBV7-9,-,CASSVQNTEAFF,TGTGCCAGCAGCGTCCAGAACACTGAAGCTTTCTTT
TRBJ2-7,-,TRBV9,-,CASSPAGPLSYEQYF,TGTGCCAGCAGCCCGGCGGGTCCCCTATCCTACGAGCAGTACTTC
TRBJ2-7,TRBD1,TRBV27,once,CATSATGISYEQYF,TGTGCCACCTCCGCGACAGGGATCTCCTACGAGCAGTACTTC
TRBJ1-2,-,TRBV2,-,CASSESGYGYTF,TGTGCCAGCAGTGAATCGGGGTACGGCTACACCTTC
TRBJ1-5,-,TRBV27,-,CASSRLGAGSNQPQHF,TGTGCCAGCAGTCGCTTAGGGGCGGGTAGCAATCAGCCCCAGCATTTT
TRBJ1-6,-,TRBV5-5,-,CASGSSYNSPLHF,TGTGCCAGCGGCAGCTCCTATAATTCACCCCTCCACTTT
TRBJ1-1,-,TRBV6-5,-,CASIGGYTEAFF,TGTGCCAGCATTGGAGGGTACACTGAAGCTTTCTTT
TRBJ2-7,-,TRBV7-2,-,CASSFSLAGSSYEQYF,TGTGCCAGCAGCTTTTCCCTTGCAGGCAGCTCCTACGAGCAGTACTTC
TRBJ1-5,TRBD1,TRBV30,-,CAWSVRGTGYNQPQHF,TGTGCCTGGAGTGTACGGGGGACAGGGTACAATCAGCCCCAGCATTTT